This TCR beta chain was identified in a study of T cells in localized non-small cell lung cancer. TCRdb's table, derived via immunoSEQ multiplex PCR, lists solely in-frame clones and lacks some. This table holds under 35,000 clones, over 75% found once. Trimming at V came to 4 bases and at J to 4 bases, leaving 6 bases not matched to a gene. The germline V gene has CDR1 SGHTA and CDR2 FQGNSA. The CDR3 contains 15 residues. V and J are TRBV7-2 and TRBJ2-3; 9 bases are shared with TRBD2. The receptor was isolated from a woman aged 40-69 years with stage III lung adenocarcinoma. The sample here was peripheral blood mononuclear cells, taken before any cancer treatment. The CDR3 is CASSWRGGLADTQYF. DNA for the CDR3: TGTGCCAGCAGCTGGCGGGGGGGGTTGGCAGATACGCAGTATTTT.